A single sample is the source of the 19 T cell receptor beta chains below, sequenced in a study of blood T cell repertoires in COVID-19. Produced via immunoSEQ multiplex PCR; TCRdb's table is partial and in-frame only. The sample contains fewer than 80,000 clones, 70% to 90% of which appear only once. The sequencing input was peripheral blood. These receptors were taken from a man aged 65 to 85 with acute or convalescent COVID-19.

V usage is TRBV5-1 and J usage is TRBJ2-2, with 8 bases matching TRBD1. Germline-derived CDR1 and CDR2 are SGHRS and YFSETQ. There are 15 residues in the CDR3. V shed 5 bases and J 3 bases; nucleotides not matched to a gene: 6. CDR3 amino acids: CASSNDRGHTGELFF. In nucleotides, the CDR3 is TGCGCCAGCAGTAATGACAGGGGACACACCGGGGAGCTGTTTTTT.

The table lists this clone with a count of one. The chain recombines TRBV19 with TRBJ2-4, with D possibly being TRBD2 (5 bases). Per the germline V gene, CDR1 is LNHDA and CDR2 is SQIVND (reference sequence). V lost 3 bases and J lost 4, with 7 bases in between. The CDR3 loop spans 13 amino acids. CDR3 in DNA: TGTGCCAGTAGTATTGGCGGGAAAAACATTCAGTACTTC. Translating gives CASSIGGKNIQYF.

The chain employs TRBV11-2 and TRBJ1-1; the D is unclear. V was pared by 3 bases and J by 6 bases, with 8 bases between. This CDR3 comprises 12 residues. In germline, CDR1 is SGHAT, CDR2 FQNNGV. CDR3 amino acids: CASSFAESEAFF. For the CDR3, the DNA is TGTGCCAGCAGCTTCGCAGAATCTGAAGCTTTCTTT.

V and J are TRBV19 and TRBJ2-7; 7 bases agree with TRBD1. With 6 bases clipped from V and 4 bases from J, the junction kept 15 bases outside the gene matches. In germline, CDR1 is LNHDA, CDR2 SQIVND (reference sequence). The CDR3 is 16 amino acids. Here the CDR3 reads CASSHLQGRRAYEQYF. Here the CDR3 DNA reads TGTGCCAGTAGCCACTTACAGGGGCGCCGGGCTTACGAGCAGTACTTC.

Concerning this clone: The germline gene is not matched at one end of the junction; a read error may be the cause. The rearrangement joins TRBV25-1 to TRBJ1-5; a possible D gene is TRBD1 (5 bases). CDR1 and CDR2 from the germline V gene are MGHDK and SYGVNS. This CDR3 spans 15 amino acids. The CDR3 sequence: CASSEQGYSNRPQHF. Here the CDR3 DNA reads TGTGCCAGCAGTGAACAGGGTTACAGCAATCGGCCCCAGCATTTT.

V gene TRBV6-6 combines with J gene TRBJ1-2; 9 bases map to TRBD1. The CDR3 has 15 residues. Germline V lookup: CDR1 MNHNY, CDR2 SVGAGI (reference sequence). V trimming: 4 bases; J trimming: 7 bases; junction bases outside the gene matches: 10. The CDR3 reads CASSSRGQGPGGYTF. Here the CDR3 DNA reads TGTGCCAGCAGTTCGCGGGGACAGGGACCGGGTGGCTACACCTTC.

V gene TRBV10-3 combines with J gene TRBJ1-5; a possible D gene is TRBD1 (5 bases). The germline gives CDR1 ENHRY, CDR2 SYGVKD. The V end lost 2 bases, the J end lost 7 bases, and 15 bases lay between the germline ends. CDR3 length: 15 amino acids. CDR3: CAISEGRGSGQPQHF. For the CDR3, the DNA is TGTGCCATCAGTGAGGGAAGGGGCTCTGGCCAGCCCCAGCATTTT.

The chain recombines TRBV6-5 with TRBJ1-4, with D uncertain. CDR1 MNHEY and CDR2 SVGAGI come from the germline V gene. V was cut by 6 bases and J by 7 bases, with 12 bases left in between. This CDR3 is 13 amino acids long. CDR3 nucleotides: TGTGCCAGCAGGGGTCCTGGGAGTGAAAAACTGTTTTTT. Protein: CASRGPGSEKLFF.

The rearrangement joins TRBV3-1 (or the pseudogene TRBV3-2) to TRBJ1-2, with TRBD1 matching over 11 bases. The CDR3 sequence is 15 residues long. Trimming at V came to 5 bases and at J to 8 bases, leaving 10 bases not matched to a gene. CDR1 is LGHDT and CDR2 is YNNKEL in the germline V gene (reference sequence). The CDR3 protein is CASSGIPGQGGGYTF. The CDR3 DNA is TGTGCCAGCAGCGGAATACCGGGACAGGGGGGCGGCTACACCTTC.

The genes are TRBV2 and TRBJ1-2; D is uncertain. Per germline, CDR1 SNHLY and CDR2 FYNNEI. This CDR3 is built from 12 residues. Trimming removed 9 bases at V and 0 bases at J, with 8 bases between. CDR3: CASGGTNYGYTF. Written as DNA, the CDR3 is TGTGCCAGTGGAGGTACTAACTATGGCTACACCTTC.

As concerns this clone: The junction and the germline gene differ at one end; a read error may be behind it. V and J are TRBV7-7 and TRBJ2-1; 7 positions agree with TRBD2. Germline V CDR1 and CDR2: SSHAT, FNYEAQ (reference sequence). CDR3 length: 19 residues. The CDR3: CASSPRASGILSSYNEQFF. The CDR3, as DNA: TGTGCTAGCAGCCCCCGCGCTAGCGGAATCTTAAGCTCCTACAATGAGCAGTTCTTC. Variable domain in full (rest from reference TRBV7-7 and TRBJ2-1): GAGVSQSPRYKVTKRGQDVTLRCDPISSHATLYWYQQALGQGPEFLTYFNYEAQPDKSGLPSDRFSAERPEGSISTLTIQRTEQRDSAMYRCASSPRASGILSSYNEQFFGPGTRLTVL.

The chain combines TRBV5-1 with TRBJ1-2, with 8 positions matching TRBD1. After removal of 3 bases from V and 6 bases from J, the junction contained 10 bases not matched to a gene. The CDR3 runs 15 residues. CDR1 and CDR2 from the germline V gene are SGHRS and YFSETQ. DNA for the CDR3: TGCGCCAGCAGCTCCTTTCTCGGACAGGGCCATGGCTACACCTTC. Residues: CASSSFLGQGHGYTF.

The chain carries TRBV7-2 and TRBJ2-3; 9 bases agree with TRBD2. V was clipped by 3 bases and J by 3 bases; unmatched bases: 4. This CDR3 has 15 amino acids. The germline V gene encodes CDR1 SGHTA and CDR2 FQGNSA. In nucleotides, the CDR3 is TGTGCCAGCAGCTTGGCGGGGGGGCCTACAGATACGCAGTATTTT. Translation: CASSLAGGPTDTQYF.

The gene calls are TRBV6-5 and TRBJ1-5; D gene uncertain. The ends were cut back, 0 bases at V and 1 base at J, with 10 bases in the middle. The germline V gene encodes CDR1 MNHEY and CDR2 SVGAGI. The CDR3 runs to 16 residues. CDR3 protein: CASSYSPAASNQPQHF. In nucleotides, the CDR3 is TGTGCCAGCAGTTACTCACCGGCAGCGAGCAATCAGCCCCAGCATTTT.

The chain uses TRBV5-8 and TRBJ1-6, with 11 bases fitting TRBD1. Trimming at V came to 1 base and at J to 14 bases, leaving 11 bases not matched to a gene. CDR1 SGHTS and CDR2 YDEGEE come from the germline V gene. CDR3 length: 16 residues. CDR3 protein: CASSLRDRGSLGALHF. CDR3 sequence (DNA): TGTGCCAGCAGCTTGAGGGACAGGGGGTCCCTAGGGGCCCTCCACTTT.

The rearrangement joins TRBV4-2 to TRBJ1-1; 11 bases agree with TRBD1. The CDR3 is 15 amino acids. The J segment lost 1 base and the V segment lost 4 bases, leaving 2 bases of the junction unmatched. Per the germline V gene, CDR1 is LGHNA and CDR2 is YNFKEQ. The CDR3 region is CASSLGQGANTEAFF. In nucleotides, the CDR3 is TGTGCCAGCAGCCTAGGACAGGGGGCGAACACTGAAGCTTTCTTT.

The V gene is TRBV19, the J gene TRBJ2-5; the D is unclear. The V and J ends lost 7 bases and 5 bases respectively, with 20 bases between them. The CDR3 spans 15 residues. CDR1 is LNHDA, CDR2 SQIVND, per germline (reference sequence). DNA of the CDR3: TGTGCCAGTACCCGCGAAGCCTGGGCCGGCGAGACCCAGTACTTC. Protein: CASTREAWAGETQYF.

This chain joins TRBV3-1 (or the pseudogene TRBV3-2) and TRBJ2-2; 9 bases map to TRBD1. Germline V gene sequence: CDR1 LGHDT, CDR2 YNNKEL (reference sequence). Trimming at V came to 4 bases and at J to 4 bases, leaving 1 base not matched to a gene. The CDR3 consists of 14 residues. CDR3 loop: CASSPGQGTGELFF. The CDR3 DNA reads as TGTGCCAGCAGCCCGGGACAGGGCACCGGGGAGCTGTTTTTT.

CDR3 in amino acids: CASSQAGSGETQYF. The CDR3 bases are TGCGCCAGCAGCCAAGCAGGGTCCGGAGAGACCCAGTACTTC. The chain couples TRBV5-1 to TRBJ2-5; the D gene is possibly TRBD1 (5 bases). CDR3 length: 14 amino acids. Germline V gene lookup returns CDR1 SGHRS and CDR2 YFSETQ. Trimming removed 4 bases from V and 4 bases from J, with 14 bases in between.